The 8 T cell receptor beta chains reported below all come from one sample, sequenced in a study of control samples from healthy donors and cancer patients. The data were produced by immunoSEQ multiplex PCR, yet TCRdb's version contains in-frame clones alone and is incomplete. The repertoire includes 100,000 to 150,000 clones, approximately 92% of them detected once, and approximately 2.7% sits in the top ten. What was sequenced was blood. The receptors shown here come from a man between 18 and 35 years old in good health.

The DNA of the CDR3 is TGTGCCAGCAGCCAAGGGGGCCGGAGCTCCTACAATGAGCAGTTCTTC. Translating gives CASSQGGRSSYNEQFF. The chain couples TRBV3-1 (or the pseudogene TRBV3-2) to TRBJ2-1, with D possibly matching TRBD1 (5 bases). The CDR3 is made up of 16 amino acids. Germline values: CDR1 LGHDT, CDR2 YNNKEL (reference sequence). V gave up 1 base and J gave up 0 bases, with 10 bases separating them.

The CDR3 region has the DNA TGTGCCAGCAGCCCCGAGACAGGGGCTGGGGTATACGTC. It specifies CASSPETGAGVYV. The genes are TRBV7-2 and TRBJ2-7; TRBD1 agrees at 8 bases. V shed 5 bases and J 13 bases; nucleotides not matched to a gene: 13. CDR3 length: 13 amino acids. CDR1 SGHTA and CDR2 FQGNSA come from the germline V gene.

This chain connects TRBV27 to TRBJ1-2, with D possibly TRBD1 on 5 matching bases. The V and J ends lost 0 bases and 9 bases respectively, with 11 bases between them. The CDR3 length is 13 residues. Germline assignment: CDR1 MNHEY and CDR2 SMNVEV (reference sequence). Written as DNA, the CDR3 is TGTGCCAGCAGTTTATCGTCCCGACAGAGCTACACCTTC. This gives the protein CASSLSSRQSYTF.

This rearrangement joins TRBV6-1 to TRBJ1-3; D may be TRBD1 (6 bases). Trimming cost V 3 bases and J 0 bases, with 15 bases left between them. Per germline, CDR1 MNHNS and CDR2 SASEGT. The length of the CDR3 is 17 residues. Here the CDR3 DNA reads TGTGCCAGCAGTGAGGGAACAGGGTCCCTCTCTGGAAACACCATATATTTT. Amino acids: CASSEGTGSLSGNTIYF.

The chain has TRBV11-3 and TRBJ2-7, with no clear D. The CDR3 consists of 13 residues. Deletions cut 3 bases from V and 2 bases from J, with 8 bases between. Germline V gene sequence: CDR1 SGHNT, CDR2 YENEEA. CDR3 DNA: TGTGCCAGCAGCTTTGCAGGCCCCTACGAGCAGTACGTC. Protein product: CASSFAGPYEQYV.

V usage is TRBV7-8 and J usage is TRBJ1-3; tentative D call: TRBD1 (5 bases). The CDR3 length is 16 residues. Germline V gives CDR1 SGHVS, CDR2 FQNEAQ. Trimming took off 0 bases at V and 3 bases at J, with 12 bases between the two ends. Written as DNA, the CDR3 is TGTGCCAGCAGCTTAGCGTCAAGGGGTGGTGGAAACACCATATATTTT. Translated: CASSLASRGGGNTIYF.

The chain has TRBV6-5 and TRBJ1-5, with D unresolved. Per germline, CDR1 MNHEY and CDR2 SVGAGI. The ends were cut back, 4 bases at V and 3 bases at J, with 10 bases in the middle. CDR3 length: 14 amino acids. The CDR3 loop is CASSSLRTNQPQHF. DNA of the CDR3: TGTGCCAGCAGTTCTCTGCGGACCAATCAGCCCCAGCATTTT.

This clone was recorded a few times. The V gene is TRBV6-5, the J gene TRBJ2-1, with D maybe TRBD1 (5 bases). Per the germline V gene, CDR1 is MNHEY and CDR2 is SVGAGI. CDR3 length: 15 amino acids. The ends were cut back, 4 bases at V and 2 bases at J, with 12 bases in the middle. CDR3 residues: CASSSKTETYNEQFF. DNA for the CDR3: TGTGCCAGCAGTTCTAAGACAGAAACCTACAATGAGCAGTTCTTC.